What follows are 10 T cell receptor beta chains derived from one specimen sequenced in a study of CD8+ T cells in alopecia areata. Treatment of the sample: oral pan-JAK inhibitor, 5-10 mg twice daily. Investigators isolated RNA and reverse transcribed it into cDNA to act as the sequencing template. Sequencing was performed with immunoSEQ multiplex PCR; in TCRdb, only in-frame clones are kept and a portion is missing. The table lists approximately 210,000 clones, 60% of them singletons, with approximately 1% in the top ten. The sample was CD4+ T cells sorted from blood, taken at week 24, from a patient treated with tofacitinib. The receptors originated from a human donor with alopecia areata.

This sequence joins TRBV10-3 and TRBJ2-5; no firm D call. Germline values: CDR1 ENHRY, CDR2 SYGVKD. The V end lost 8 bases, the J end lost 5 bases, and 15 bases lay between the germline ends. The length of the CDR3 is 13 residues. CDR3 nucleotide sequence: TGTGCCATCTCCGGTGGCCTTAGGGAGACCCAGTACTTC. Its translation is CAISGGLRETQYF.

This clone appeared a few times. The rearrangement joins TRBV6-4 to TRBJ2-7, with 10 bases matching TRBD1. The CDR3 covers 14 residues. Germline loops: CDR1 MRHNA, CDR2 SNTAGT. V gave up 5 bases and J gave up 4 bases; unmatched junction bases: 5. For the CDR3, the DNA is TGTGCCAGCAGTTATGGGGACAGGGGATACGAGCAGTACTTC. Its protein is CASSYGDRGYEQYF.

V is TRBV2 and J is TRBJ2-2; D unresolved. CDR1 and CDR2 from the germline V gene are SNHLY and FYNNEI. V lost 8 bases and J lost 3, with 4 bases in between. This CDR3 is built from 11 residues. CDR3 residues: CASGDTGELFF. For the CDR3, the DNA is TGTGCCAGCGGGGACACCGGGGAGCTGTTTTTT.

This sequence joins TRBV5-5 and TRBJ2-7, with a tentative D call TRBD1 (5 bases). The CDR3 runs to 13 residues. V lost 5 bases to trimming and J lost 3 bases, with 12 bases between them. Looked up from germline, CDR1 is SGHKS and CDR2 is YYEKEE (reference sequence). The CDR3 nucleotides are TGTGCCAGCAGACATACAGGCATCTACGAGCAGTACTTC. Translated, it gives CASRHTGIYEQYF.

The chain uses TRBV5-1 and TRBJ1-2; 9 bases fit TRBD1. The length of the CDR3 is 16 residues. V dropped 4 bases and J dropped 5; count of bases not matched to a gene: 12. CDR1 and CDR2 (germline): SGHRS, YFSETQ. The CDR3 DNA reads as TGCGCCAGCAGCGGGGGACAGGGAGAAATACGGTATGGCTACACCTTC. Protein sequence: CASSGGQGEIRYGYTF.

This chain connects TRBV2 to TRBJ1-5, with a possible D match to TRBD1 (6 bases). Germline V lookup: CDR1 SNHLY, CDR2 FYNNEI. CDR3 length equals 15 residues. V lost 4 bases and J 0 bases, leaving 10 bases between the germline ends. CDR3 residues: CASSVTGDSNQPQHF. The CDR3 DNA is TGTGCCAGCAGTGTGACAGGAGATAGCAATCAGCCCCAGCATTTT.

This clone has only a few counts. In the same sample, other DNA sequences code for this CDR3. DNA of the CDR3: TGTGCCAGCAGCTTAGTTTCCTATGGCTACACCTTC. The encoded protein is CASSLVSYGYTF. J is TRBJ1-2 and V is TRBV7-2; D gene ambiguous. V shed 1 base and J shed 4 bases, with 4 bases lying between them. This CDR3 comprises 12 residues. CDR1 SGHTA and CDR2 FQGNSA come from the germline V gene.

This clone has just one count. V gene TRBV29-1 combines with J gene TRBJ1-2; D gene ambiguous. V was clipped by 3 bases and J by 5 bases, with 7 bases between them. CDR1 is SQVTM and CDR2 is ANQGSEA in the germline V gene. The CDR3 totals 11 residues. In DNA form, the CDR3 reads TGCAGCGTTGAGCCCGGGTATGGCTACACCTTC. It yields the protein CSVEPGYGYTF.

By sample share, this clone is medium-sized. V gene TRBV5-6 combines with J gene TRBJ2-2; D not resolved. Per germline, CDR1 SGHDT and CDR2 YYEEEE. The CDR3 is 11 residues long. The ends were cut back, 4 bases at V and 14 bases at J, with 12 bases in the middle. The CDR3 nucleotides are TGTGCCAGCAGCCTTAATAATCAACTGTTTTTT. The encoded protein is CASSLNNQLFF. The full variable domain, in which reference TRBV5-6 and TRBJ2-2 provide the parts outside the CDR3, is DAGVTQSPTHLIKTRGQQVTLRCSPKSGHDTVSWYQQALGQGPQFIFQYYEEEERQRGNFPDRFSGHQFPNYSSELNVNALLLGDSALYLCASSLNNQLFFGEGSRLTVL.

This clone was counted many times. The rearrangement uses TRBV2 and TRBJ2-1; 7 bases map to TRBD2. Germline lookup yields CDR1 SNHLY and CDR2 FYNNEI. The CDR3 is 15 residues long. Trimming removed 6 bases from V and 9 bases from J; junction bases left unmatched: 14. CDR3 in amino acids: CASRPGLVGGGEQFF. Written as DNA, the CDR3 is TGTGCCAGCAGACCTGGACTAGTGGGTGGTGGTGAGCAGTTCTTC.